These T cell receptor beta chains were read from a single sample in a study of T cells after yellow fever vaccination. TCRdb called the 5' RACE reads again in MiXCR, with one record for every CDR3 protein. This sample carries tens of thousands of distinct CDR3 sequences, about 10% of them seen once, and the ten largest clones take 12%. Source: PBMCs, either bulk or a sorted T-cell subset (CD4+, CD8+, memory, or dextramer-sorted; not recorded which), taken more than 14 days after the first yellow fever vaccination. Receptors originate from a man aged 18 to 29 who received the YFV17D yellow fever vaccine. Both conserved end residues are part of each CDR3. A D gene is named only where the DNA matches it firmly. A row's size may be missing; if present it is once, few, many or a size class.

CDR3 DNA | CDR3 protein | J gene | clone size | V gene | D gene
TGCAGTGCTAGAGATCCTGGGGCGGCAGTAGGTGAGCAGTTCTTC | CSARDPGAAVGEQFF | TRBJ2-1 | many | TRBV20-1 | .
TGTGCCAGCAGCCATGCGGGCTATAATTCACCCCTCCACTTT | CASSHAGYNSPLHF | TRBJ1-6 | many | TRBV3-1 | .
TGTGCCACCAGTTACCAGAACACCGGGGAGCTGTTTTTT | CATSYQNTGELFF | TRBJ2-2 | many | TRBV24-1 | .
TGTGCCAGCAGCTTGCTCGGGCAGAGCACAGATACGCAGTATTTT | CASSLLGQSTDTQYF | TRBJ2-3 | many | TRBV7-9 | .
TGCGTCAGCAGCCTAGTACCGGGACTAGCGACTGGGGCCAACGTCCTGACTTTC | CVSSLVPGLATGANVLTF | TRBJ2-6 | . | TRBV4-1 | TRBD2
TGTGCCAGCAGCCCACGACTATCCCAAGAGACCCAGTACTTC | CASSPRLSQETQYF | TRBJ2-5 | many | TRBV7-2 | .
TGCGCCAGCAGCCAGGGGGGGATACATCAGCCCCAGCATTTT | CASSQGGIHQPQHF | TRBJ1-5 | few | TRBV4-1 | .
TGCGCCAGCAGCCGATCGCCCCCGGAACAGGGGGTTGGTCAGCCCCAGCATTTT | CASSRSPPEQGVGQPQHF | TRBJ1-5 | many | TRBV4-1 | TRBD1
TGTGCCAGCAGTCCCTCAGGGGGGGAGATCAACACCGGGGAGCTGTTTTTT | CASSPSGGEINTGELFF | TRBJ2-2 | many | TRBV12-3/TRBV12-4 | .
TGTGCCAGCAGTTACGTACTTGGCCTGCGCAAAGCTTTCTTT | CASSYVLGLRKAFF | TRBJ1-1 | many | TRBV6-5 | .
TGCGCCAGCAGCCAGACAGACAGGGAGGGATTTTACGAGCAGTACTTC | CASSQTDREGFYEQYF | TRBJ2-7 | many | TRBV4-3 | .
TGCGCCAGCAGCTTGGGGGCGTCTTACAATTCACCCCTCCACTTT | CASSLGASYNSPLHF | TRBJ1-6 | medium-sized | TRBV5-1 | .
TGTGCCAGCAGCGCAGCCGGGAATCAGCCCCAGCATTTT | CASSAAGNQPQHF | TRBJ1-5 | many | TRBV11-2 | .
TGTGCCAGCAGCTCGACAGGGGTTTTTGGCTACACCTTC | CASSSTGVFGYTF | TRBJ1-2 | few | TRBV5-4 | TRBD1
TGTGCCTTCAGTTTTCTGGGGCGGGGCTTGGTATCAAACACTGAAGCTTTCTTT | CAFSFLGRGLVSNTEAFF | TRBJ1-1 | . | TRBV3-1 | .
TGCAGCGCCGGGACAGGACACACTGAAGCTTTCTTT | CSAGTGHTEAFF | TRBJ1-1 | many | TRBV29-1 | TRBD1
TGCGCCAGCAGCAGCGGGGGAGATACGCAGTATTTT | CASSSGGDTQYF | TRBJ2-3 | many | TRBV5-1 | TRBD2
TGTGCCAGCAGTGTACAGGGTCTCCATCAGGCCGGGGAGCTGTTTTTT | CASSVQGLHQAGELFF | TRBJ2-2 | many | TRBV6-4 | .
TGTGCCAGCGGGGCAGGGACCTATGGCTACACCTTC | CASGAGTYGYTF | TRBJ1-2 | many | TRBV12-3/TRBV12-4 | .
TGTGCCAGTAGTATCGCCGGACAGGATCCCAACGAGCAGTACTTC | CASSIAGQDPNEQYF | TRBJ2-7 | many | TRBV19 | TRBD1
TGCGCCAGCAGCTTGGCCCCCTCCGGGACAGCTAACTATGGCTACACCTTC | CASSLAPSGTANYGYTF | TRBJ1-2 | many | TRBV5-1 | TRBD1
TGCAGTGCCGGGACAGGATACGAGCAGTACTTC | CSAGTGYEQYF | TRBJ2-7 | many | TRBV20-1 | TRBD1
TGCGCCAGCAGCTTAAGTGGAACCACAGATACGCAGTATTTT | CASSLSGTTDTQYF | TRBJ2-3 | many | TRBV5-1 | .
TGTGCCAGCAGCTTAGACGTGTCCGGGACATTCAATGAGCAGTTCTTC | CASSLDVSGTFNEQFF | TRBJ2-1 | many | TRBV7-3 | .
TGCGCCAGCAGCTTATCCCAGGTCTTTTCCTCTGGAAACACCATATATTTT | CASSLSQVFSSGNTIYF | TRBJ1-3 | many | TRBV5-1 | .
TGTGCCGCAGGCATCTCTAGCACAGATACGCAGTATTTT | CAAGISSTDTQYF | TRBJ2-3 | many | TRBV10-3 | .
TGTGCCAGCAGCTTACCGGGATTCGGCTACGAGCAGTACTTC | CASSLPGFGYEQYF | TRBJ2-7 | many | TRBV7-2 | .
TGTGCTAGTGGTCCCGGACAGGGGTATGGCTACACCTTC | CASGPGQGYGYTF | TRBJ1-2 | many | TRBV12-5 | TRBD1
TGCGCCAGCAGCCCGGGGACAGTTGGGAACTCAGATACGCAGTATTTT | CASSPGTVGNSDTQYF | TRBJ2-3 | many | TRBV4-3 | TRBD1
TGCGCCAGCAGTGATACCAGGGAGGTCGGTAAAAACATTCAGTACTTC | CASSDTREVGKNIQYF | TRBJ2-4 | many | TRBV10-2 | .
TGTGCCACCCGGAAAGAGGGCCACTCCTACGAGCAGTACTTC | CATRKEGHSYEQYF | TRBJ2-7 | many | TRBV27 | .
TGTGCCAGCAGCCCCAGGAGGACAGTCCAAGAGACCCAGTACTTC | CASSPRRTVQETQYF | TRBJ2-5 | many | TRBV7-9 | .
TGTGCCAGCAGCTCACCTCGGGGACAGGGAAATGAGCAGTTCTTC | CASSSPRGQGNEQFF | TRBJ2-1 | many | TRBV7-6 | TRBD1
TGTGCCAGCAGTTATCACAGGGAAGGCTCTGAAGCTTTCTTT | CASSYHREGSEAFF | TRBJ1-1 | few | TRBV6-5 | .
TGTGCCAGCTCACCGGACAGATCGGGGTACTTGGGCTACACCTTC | CASSPDRSGYLGYTF | TRBJ1-2 | few | TRBV18 | .
TGCAGTGCTAGACTTCCCGGACTAGCGGGGGGGCCGGAGGAGACCCAGTACTTC | CSARLPGLAGGPEETQYF | TRBJ2-5 | many | TRBV20-1 | TRBD2
TGCAGTGCTAGAGATCCCAGGGCCTCGGACAATGAGCAGTTCTTC | CSARDPRASDNEQFF | TRBJ2-1 | many | TRBV20-1 | .
TGCGCCAGCAGCGTTGACGTTAACACAGATACGCAGTATTTT | CASSVDVNTDTQYF | TRBJ2-3 | many | TRBV5-1 | .
TGTGCCACCAGCAGAGAAGGCGGACAGCTTGAAGCTTTCTTT | CATSREGGQLEAFF | TRBJ1-1 | many | TRBV15 | .
TGTGCCAGCAGCGGAGGGATAGCCTACAATGAGCAGTTCTTC | CASSGGIAYNEQFF | TRBJ2-1 | many | TRBV5-6 | .
TGCAGTGCTTGCTCGCTGGACCGCCAAGAGACCCAGTACTTC | CSACSLDRQETQYF | TRBJ2-5 | many | TRBV20-1 | .
TGTGCCACCAGCAGAGATGGGGGGACCAATCAGCCCCAGCATTTT | CATSRDGGTNQPQHF | TRBJ1-5 | many | TRBV15 | .
TGTGCCAGCAGTTTACAGGGGGGTAATTCACCCCTCCACTTT | CASSLQGGNSPLHF | TRBJ1-6 | many | TRBV12-3/TRBV12-4 | TRBD1
TGTGCCAGCAGTTTCAAGGCCGGGGAGCCCCAGCATTTT | CASSFKAGEPQHF | TRBJ1-5 | many | TRBV12-3/TRBV12-4 | .
TGTGCCAGCAGTTTTATCGGCAATAGCAATCAGCCCCAGCATTTT | CASSFIGNSNQPQHF | TRBJ1-5 | . | TRBV27 | .
TGTGCCAGCAGTTACTCGAGTAGCCTCACTAGCGGGGGACGCACAGATACGCAGTATTTT | CASSYSSSLTSGGRTDTQYF | TRBJ2-3 | many | TRBV6-2/TRBV6-3 | TRBD2
TGTGCCAGCTCACCACTAGCGGGGGCAACAGATACGCAGTATTTT | CASSPLAGATDTQYF | TRBJ2-3 | many | TRBV18 | TRBD2
TGTGCCACAGCACCTCCAGATGGGGGCTACACCTTC | CATAPPDGGYTF | TRBJ1-2 | . | TRBV12-3/TRBV12-4 | .
TGCGCCAGCAGCCAAGAGGGAAGGGGATTCGATGGCTACACCTTC | CASSQEGRGFDGYTF | TRBJ1-2 | many | TRBV4-3 | .
TGCAGTGCTAGGGACCCATTGAAAGAGACCCAGTACTTC | CSARDPLKETQYF | TRBJ2-5 | . | TRBV20-1 | .
TGTGCCAGCAGTGAAGGAATCAACACTGAAGCTTTCTTT | CASSEGINTEAFF | TRBJ1-1 | many | TRBV2 | .
TGTGCCAGCAGCTCAATAAGCGGGGTCCCGCGTATTCAGTACTTC | CASSSISGVPRIQYF | TRBJ2-4 | . | TRBV5-4 | TRBD2
TGCGCCAGCAGCTTGTCGGCAGTAAATAATTCACCCCTCCACTTT | CASSLSAVNNSPLHF | TRBJ1-6 | many | TRBV5-1 | .
TGCGCCAGCAGCCAAGTTGCTAGCGGGGGGGCTTACAATGAGCAGTTCTTC | CASSQVASGGAYNEQFF | TRBJ2-1 | few | TRBV4-1 | TRBD2
TGTGCCAGCAGCTTGGGCCACGTCTCCCGTGGATATAATTCACCCCTCCACTTT | CASSLGHVSRGYNSPLHF | TRBJ1-6 | many | TRBV5-5 | .
TGTGCCAGCAGCGGAGGGGGTGGCTACACCTTC | CASSGGGGYTF | TRBJ1-2 | many | TRBV28 | .
TGCAGCGTTGAAGGACCCTTGCCGGGAAGAGCCTATGGCTACACCTTC | CSVEGPLPGRAYGYTF | TRBJ1-2 | many | TRBV29-1 | .
TGTGCCAGCAGCTTACAGGGGCCGGTTTACAATGAGCAGTTCTTC | CASSLQGPVYNEQFF | TRBJ2-1 | . | TRBV7-9 | .